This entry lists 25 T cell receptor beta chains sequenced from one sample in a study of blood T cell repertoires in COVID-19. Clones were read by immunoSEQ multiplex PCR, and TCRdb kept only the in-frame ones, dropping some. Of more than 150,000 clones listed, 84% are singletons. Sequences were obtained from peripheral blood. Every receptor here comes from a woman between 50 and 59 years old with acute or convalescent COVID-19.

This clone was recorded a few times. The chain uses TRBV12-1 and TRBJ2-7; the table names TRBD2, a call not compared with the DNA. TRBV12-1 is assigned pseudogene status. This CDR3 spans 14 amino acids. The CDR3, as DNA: TGTGCCAGCAGCTTTCTTTTGTGCTCCTACGAGCAGTACTTC. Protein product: CASSFLLCSYEQYF.

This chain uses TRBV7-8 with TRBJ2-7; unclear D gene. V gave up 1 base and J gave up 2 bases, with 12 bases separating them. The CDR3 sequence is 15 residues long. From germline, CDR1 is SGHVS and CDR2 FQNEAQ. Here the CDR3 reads CASSLEPRGAYEQYF. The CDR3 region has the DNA TGTGCCAGCAGCTTAGAACCCCGAGGAGCCTACGAGCAGTACTTC. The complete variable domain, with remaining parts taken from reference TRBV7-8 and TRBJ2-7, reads GAGVSQSPRYKVAKRGQDVALRCDPISGHVSLFWYQQALGQGPEFLTYFQNEAQLDKSGLPSDRFFAERPEGSVSTLKIQRTQQEDSAVYLCASSLEPRGAYEQYFGPGTRLTVT.

The CDR3 DNA sequence: TGTGCCAGCAGCTTATCAGCGCCTAGTCCGGGGGGGTTCTTC. It is translated as CASSLSAPSPGGFF. The chain combines TRBV7-8 with TRBJ2-1; 7 bases fit TRBD2. The CDR3 is made up of 14 amino acids. Germline V lookup: CDR1 SGHVS, CDR2 FQNEAQ. With 2 bases clipped from V and 15 bases from J, the junction kept 13 bases outside the gene matches. The whole variable domain, remainder taken from reference TRBV7-8 and TRBJ2-1, is GAGVSQSPRYKVAKRGQDVALRCDPISGHVSLFWYQQALGQGPEFLTYFQNEAQLDKSGLPSDRFFAERPEGSVSTLKIQRTQQEDSAVYLCASSLSAPSPGGFFGPGTRLTVL.

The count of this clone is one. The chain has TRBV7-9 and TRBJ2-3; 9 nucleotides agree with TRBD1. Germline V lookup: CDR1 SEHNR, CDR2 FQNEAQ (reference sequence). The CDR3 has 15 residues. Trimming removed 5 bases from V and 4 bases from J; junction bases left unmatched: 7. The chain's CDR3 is CASSPTGGRADTQYF. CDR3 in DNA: TGTGCCAGCAGCCCGACAGGGGGTCGGGCAGATACGCAGTATTTT.

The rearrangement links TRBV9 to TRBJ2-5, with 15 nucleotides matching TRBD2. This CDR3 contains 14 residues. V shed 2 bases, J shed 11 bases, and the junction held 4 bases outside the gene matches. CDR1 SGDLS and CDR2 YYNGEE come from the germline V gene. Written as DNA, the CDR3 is TGTGCCAGCAGCGTTCGGACTAGCGGGGGGGCGCAGTACTTC. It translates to CASSVRTSGGAQYF.

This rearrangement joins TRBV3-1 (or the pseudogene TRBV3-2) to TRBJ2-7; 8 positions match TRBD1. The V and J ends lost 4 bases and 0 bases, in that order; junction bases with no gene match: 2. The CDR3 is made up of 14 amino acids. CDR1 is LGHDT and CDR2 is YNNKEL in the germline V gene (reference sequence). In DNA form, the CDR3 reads TGTGCCAGCAGCCCACAGGGGGTCTCCTACGAGCAGTACTTC. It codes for CASSPQGVSYEQYF.

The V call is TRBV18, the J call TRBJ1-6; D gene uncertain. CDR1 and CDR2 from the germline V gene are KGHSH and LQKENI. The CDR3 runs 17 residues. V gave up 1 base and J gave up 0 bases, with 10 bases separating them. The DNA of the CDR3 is TGTGCCAGCTCACCACTCTTCGGGAGCTCCTATAATTCACCCCTCCACTTT. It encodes CASSPLFGSSYNSPLHF. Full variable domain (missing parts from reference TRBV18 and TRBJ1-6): NAGVMQNPRHLVRRRGQEARLRCSPMKGHSHVYWYRQLPEEGLKFMVYLQKENIIDESGMPKERFSAEFPKEGPSILRIQQVVRGDSAAYFCASSPLFGSSYNSPLHFGNGTRLTVT.

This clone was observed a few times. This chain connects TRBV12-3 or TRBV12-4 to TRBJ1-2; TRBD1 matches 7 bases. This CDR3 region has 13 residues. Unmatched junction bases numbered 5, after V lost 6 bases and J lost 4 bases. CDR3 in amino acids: CASSPGQAYGYTF. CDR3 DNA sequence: TGTGCCAGCAGCCCCGGACAGGCCTATGGCTACACCTTC.

The DNA of the CDR3 is TGTGCCAGCAGTTTATCAGTTACAAACTATGGCTACACCTTC. This encodes CASSLSVTNYGYTF. This sequence joins TRBV28 and TRBJ1-2; D is unclear. Trimming shortened V by 1 base and J by 2 bases, and 8 bases separated the two germline ends. The CDR3 is 14 amino acids. The V gene's germline CDR1 is MDHEN and CDR2 SYDVKM.

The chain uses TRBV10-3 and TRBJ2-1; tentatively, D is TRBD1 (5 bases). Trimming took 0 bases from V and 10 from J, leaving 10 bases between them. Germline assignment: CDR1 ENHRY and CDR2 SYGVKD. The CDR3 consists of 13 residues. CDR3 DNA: TGTGCCATCAGTGAGTCCCCGACAGACGAGCAGTTCTTC. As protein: CAISESPTDEQFF.

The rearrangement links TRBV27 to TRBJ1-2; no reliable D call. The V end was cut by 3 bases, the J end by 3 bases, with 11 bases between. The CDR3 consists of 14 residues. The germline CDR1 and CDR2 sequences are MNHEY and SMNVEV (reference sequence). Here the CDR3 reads CASSFTRSDYGYTF. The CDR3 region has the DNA TGTGCCAGCAGTTTTACCCGCTCAGACTATGGCTACACCTTC.

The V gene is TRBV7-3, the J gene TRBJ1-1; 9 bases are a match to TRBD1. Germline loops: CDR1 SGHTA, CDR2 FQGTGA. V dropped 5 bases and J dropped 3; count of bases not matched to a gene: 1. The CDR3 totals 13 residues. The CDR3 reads CASSRTGDTEAFF. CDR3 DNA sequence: TGTGCCAGCAGCCGGACAGGGGACACTGAAGCTTTCTTT.

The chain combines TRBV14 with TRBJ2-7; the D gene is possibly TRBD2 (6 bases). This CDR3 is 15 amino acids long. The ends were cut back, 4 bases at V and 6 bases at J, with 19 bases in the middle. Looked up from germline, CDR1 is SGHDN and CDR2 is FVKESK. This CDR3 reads CASSPVGGGYREQYF. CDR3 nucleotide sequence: TGTGCCAGCAGCCCGGTGGGGGGTGGTTATCGCGAGCAGTACTTC. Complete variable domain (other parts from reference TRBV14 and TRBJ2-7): EAGVTQFPSHSVIEKGQTVTLRCDPISGHDNLYWYRRVMGKEIKFLLHFVKESKQDESGMPNNRFLAERTGGTYSTLKVQPAELEDSGVYFCASSPVGGGYREQYFGPGTRLTVT.

In DNA, the CDR3 is TGTGCCAGCAGCCAAGATCCTAGCGGAGGCCTCCAAGAGCAGTACTTC. It translates to CASSQDPSGGLQEQYF. The chain employs TRBV4-2 and TRBJ2-7, with 7 bases fitting TRBD2. This CDR3 comprises 16 residues. V was pared by 0 bases and J by 7 bases, with 12 bases of the junction left unmatched. The germline gives CDR1 LGHNA, CDR2 YNFKEQ.

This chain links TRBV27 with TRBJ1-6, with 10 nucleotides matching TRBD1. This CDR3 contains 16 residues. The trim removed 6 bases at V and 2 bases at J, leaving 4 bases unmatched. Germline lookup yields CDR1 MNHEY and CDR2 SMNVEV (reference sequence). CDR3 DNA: TGTGCCAGCAGCCAGACAGGGGGCACCTATAATTCACCCCTCCACTTT. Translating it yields CASSQTGGTYNSPLHF.

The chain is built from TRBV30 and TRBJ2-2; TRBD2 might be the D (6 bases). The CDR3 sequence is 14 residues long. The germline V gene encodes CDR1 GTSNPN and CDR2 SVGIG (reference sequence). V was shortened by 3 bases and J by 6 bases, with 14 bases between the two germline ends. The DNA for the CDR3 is TGTGCCTGGAGGGTAAAGGGCGGGGCCGGGGAGCTGTTTTTT. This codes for CAWRVKGGAGELFF.

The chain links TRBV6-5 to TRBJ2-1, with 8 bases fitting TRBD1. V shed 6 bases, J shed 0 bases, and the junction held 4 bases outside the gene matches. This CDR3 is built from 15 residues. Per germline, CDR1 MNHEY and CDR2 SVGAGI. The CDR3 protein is CASRRDRSSYNEQFF. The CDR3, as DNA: TGTGCCAGCAGACGGGACAGGAGCTCCTACAATGAGCAGTTCTTC.

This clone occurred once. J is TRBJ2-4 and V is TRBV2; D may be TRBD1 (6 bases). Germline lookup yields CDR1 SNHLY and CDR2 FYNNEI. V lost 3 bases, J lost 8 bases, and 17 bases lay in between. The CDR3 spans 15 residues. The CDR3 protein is CASSDRQGFYDIQYF. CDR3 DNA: TGTGCCAGCAGTGACAGGCAGGGGTTTTACGACATTCAGTACTTC. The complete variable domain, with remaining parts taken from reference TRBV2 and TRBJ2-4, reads EPEVTQTPSHQVTQMGQEVILRCVPISNHLYFYWYRQILGQKVEFLVSFYNNEISEKSEIFDDQFSVERPDGSNFTLKIRSTKLEDSAMYFCASSDRQGFYDIQYFGAGTRLSVL.

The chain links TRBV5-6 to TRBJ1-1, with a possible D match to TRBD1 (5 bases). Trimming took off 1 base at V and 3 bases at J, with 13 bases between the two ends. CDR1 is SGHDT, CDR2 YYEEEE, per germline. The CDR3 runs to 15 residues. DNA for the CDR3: TGTGCCAGCAGCTTGATCAGGGAAGGATACACTGAAGCTTTCTTT. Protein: CASSLIREGYTEAFF.

The DNA of the CDR3 is TGTGCCAGCAGCTTAGAAGGGAGTGACACTGAAGCTTTCTTT. This codes for CASSLEGSDTEAFF. The chain employs TRBV11-3 and TRBJ1-1; D unresolved. The CDR3 length is 14 residues. V was clipped by 0 bases and J by 3 bases, with 8 bases between them. Germline-derived CDR1 and CDR2 are SGHNT and YENEEA.

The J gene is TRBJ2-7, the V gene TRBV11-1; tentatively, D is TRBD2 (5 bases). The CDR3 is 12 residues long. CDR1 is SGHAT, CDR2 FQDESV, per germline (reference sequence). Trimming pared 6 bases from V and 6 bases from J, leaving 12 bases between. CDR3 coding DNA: TGTGCCAGCAGTTTGGACTGGACCGAGCAGTACTTC. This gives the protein CASSLDWTEQYF.

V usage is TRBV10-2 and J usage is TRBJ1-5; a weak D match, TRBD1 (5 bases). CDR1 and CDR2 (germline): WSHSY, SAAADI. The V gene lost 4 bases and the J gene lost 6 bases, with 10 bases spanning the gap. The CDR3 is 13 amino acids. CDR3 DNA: TGCGCCAGCAGTGCAGGGTTTCTTCAGCCCCAGCATTTT. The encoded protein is CASSAGFLQPQHF.

In DNA form, the CDR3 reads TGCGCCAGCAGCCAAGATTTACCGAGGACAGGATTGAACTATGGCTACACCTTC. Translated, it gives CASSQDLPRTGLNYGYTF. The chain employs TRBV4-3 and TRBJ1-2; 7 bases match TRBD1. Germline V lookup: CDR1 LGHNA, CDR2 YSLEER. This CDR3 spans 18 amino acids. V shed 0 bases, J shed 2 bases, and the junction held 12 bases outside the gene matches.

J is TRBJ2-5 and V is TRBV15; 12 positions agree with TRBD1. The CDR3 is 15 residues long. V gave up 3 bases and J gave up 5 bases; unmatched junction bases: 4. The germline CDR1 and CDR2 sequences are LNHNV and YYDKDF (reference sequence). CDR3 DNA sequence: TGTGCCACCAGCAGGGGACAGGGGGCTGGGGAGACCCAGTACTTC. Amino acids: CATSRGQGAGETQYF.

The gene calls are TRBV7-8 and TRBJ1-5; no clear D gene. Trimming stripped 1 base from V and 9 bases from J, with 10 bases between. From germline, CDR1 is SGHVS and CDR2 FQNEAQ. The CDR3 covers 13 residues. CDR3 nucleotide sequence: TGTGCCAGCAGCTTAGAAGAGGGTATGCCCCAGCATTTT. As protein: CASSLEEGMPQHF.